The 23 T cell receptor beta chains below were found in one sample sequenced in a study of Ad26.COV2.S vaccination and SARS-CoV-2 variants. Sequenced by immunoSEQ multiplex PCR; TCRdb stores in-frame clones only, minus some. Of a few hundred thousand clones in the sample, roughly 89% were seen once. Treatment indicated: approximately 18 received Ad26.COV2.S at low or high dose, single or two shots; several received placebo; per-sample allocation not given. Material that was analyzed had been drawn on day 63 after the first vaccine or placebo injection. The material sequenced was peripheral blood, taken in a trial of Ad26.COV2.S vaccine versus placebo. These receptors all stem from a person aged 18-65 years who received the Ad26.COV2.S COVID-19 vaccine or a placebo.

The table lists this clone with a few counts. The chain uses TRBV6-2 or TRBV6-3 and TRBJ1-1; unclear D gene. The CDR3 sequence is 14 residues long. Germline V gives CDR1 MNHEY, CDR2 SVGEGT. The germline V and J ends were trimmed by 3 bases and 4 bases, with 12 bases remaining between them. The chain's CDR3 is CASSYSRTGTEAFF. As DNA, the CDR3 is TGTGCCAGCAGTTATTCGCGGACGGGCACTGAAGCTTTCTTT.

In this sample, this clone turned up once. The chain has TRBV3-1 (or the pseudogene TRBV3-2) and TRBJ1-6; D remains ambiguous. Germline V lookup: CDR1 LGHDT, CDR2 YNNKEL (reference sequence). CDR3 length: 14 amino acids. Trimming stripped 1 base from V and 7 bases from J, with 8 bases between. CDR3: CASSQVGVNSPLHF. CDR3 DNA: TGTGCCAGCAGCCAAGTCGGGGTGAATTCACCCCTCCACTTT.

The CDR3 sequence: CASSQGTPASETQYF. As DNA, the CDR3 is TGTGCCAGCAGCCAAGGAACTCCAGCGTCCGAGACCCAGTACTTC. The rearrangement uses TRBV4-2 and TRBJ2-5; D ambiguous. V dropped 1 base and J dropped 5 bases, with 14 bases sitting between them. This CDR3 spans 15 amino acids. Germline lookup yields CDR1 LGHNA and CDR2 YNFKEQ.

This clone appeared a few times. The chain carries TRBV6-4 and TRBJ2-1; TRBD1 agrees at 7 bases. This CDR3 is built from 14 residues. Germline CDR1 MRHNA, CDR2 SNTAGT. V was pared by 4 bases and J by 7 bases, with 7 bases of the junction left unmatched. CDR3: CASSARPGGNEQFF. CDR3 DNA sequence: TGTGCCAGCAGTGCCAGGCCAGGGGGAAATGAGCAGTTCTTC.

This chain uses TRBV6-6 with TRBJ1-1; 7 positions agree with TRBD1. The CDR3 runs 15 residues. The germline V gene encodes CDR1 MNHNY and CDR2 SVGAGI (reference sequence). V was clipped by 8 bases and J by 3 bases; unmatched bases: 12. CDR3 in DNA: TGTGCCAGCGCGGGGCCCCAGGGGGTAGACACTGAAGCTTTCTTT. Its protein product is CASAGPQGVDTEAFF.

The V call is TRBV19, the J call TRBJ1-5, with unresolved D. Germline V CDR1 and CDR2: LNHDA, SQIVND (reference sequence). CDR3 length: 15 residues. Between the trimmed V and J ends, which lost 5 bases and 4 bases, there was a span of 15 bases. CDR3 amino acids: CASSPGIKLNQPQHF. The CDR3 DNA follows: TGTGCCAGTAGTCCCGGGATCAAACTAAATCAGCCCCAGCATTTT.

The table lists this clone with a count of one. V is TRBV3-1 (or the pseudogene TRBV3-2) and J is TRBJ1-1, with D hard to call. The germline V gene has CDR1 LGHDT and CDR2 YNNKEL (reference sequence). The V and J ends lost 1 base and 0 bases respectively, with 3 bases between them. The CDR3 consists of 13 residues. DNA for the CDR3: TGTGCCAGCAGCCAAGCTCTGAACACTGAAGCTTTCTTT. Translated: CASSQALNTEAFF.

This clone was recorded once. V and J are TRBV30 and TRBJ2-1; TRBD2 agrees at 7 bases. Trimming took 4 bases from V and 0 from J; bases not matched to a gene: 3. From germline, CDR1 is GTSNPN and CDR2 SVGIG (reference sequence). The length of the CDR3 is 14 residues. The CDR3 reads CAWTSGSSYNEQFF. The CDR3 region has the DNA TGTGCCTGGACTAGCGGAAGCTCCTACAATGAGCAGTTCTTC.

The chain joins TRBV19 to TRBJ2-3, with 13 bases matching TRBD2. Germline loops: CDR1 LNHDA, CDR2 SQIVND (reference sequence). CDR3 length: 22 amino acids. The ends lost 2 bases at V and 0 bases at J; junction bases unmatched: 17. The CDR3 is CASSIRRSTSGRSGLSTDTQYF. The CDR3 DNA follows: TGTGCCAGTAGTATAAGGCGGTCGACTAGCGGGAGGTCGGGGTTGAGCACAGATACGCAGTATTTT. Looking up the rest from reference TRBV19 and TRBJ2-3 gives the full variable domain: DGGITQSPKYLFRKEGQNVTLSCEQNLNHDAMYWYRQDPGQGLRLIYYSQIVNDFQKGDIAEGYSVSREKKESFPLTVTSAQKNPTAFYLCASSIRRSTSGRSGLSTDTQYFGPGTRLTVL.

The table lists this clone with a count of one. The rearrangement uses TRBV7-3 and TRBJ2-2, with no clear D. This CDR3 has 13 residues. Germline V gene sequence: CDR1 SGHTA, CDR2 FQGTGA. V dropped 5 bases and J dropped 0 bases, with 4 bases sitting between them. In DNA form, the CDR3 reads TGTGCCAGCAGCGATTCGAACACCGGGGAGCTGTTTTTT. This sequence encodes CASSDSNTGELFF.

The CDR3 nucleotides read TGCGCCAGCAGCTTGATCGGAGGGACCTACGAGCAGTACGTC. Protein product: CASSLIGGTYEQYV. The chain links TRBV5-1 to TRBJ2-7; a weak D match, TRBD2 (6 bases). The ends were cut back, 1 base at V and 2 bases at J, with 10 bases in the middle. The germline CDR1 and CDR2 sequences are SGHRS and YFSETQ. The CDR3 is 14 amino acids.

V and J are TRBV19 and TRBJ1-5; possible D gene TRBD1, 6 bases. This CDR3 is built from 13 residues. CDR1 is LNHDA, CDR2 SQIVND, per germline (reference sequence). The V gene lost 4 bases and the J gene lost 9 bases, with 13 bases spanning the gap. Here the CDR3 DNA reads TGTGCCAGTAGTAAACAGGGATGGAGGCCCCAGCATTTT. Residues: CASSKQGWRPQHF.

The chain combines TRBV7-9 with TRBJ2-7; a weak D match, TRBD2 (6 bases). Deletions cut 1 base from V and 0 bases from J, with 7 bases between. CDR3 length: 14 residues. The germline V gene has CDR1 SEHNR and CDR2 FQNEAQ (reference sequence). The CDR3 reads CASSLDGGSYEQYF. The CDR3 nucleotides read TGTGCCAGCAGCTTAGACGGGGGCTCCTACGAGCAGTACTTC.

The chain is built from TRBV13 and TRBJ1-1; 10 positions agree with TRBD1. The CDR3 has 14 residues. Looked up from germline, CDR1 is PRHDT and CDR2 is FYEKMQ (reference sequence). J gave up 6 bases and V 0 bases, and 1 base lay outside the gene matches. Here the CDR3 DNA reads TGTGCCAGCAGCTTAGGGGGACAGGGGCCTGAAGCTTTCTTT. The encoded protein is CASSLGGQGPEAFF.

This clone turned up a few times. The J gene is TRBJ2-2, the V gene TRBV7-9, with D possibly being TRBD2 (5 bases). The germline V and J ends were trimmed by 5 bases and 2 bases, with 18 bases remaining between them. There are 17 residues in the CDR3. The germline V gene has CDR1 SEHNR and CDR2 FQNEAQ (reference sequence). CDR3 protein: CASSRTLSEPNTGELFF. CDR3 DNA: TGTGCCAGCAGCCGGACTCTATCCGAACCTAACACCGGGGAGCTGTTTTTT.

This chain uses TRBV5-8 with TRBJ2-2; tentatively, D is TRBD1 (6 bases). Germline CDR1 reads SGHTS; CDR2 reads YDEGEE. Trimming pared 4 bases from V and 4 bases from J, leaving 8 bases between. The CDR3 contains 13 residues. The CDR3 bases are TGTGCCAGCAGCCGGACAGTCACCGGGGAGCTGTTTTTT. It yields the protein CASSRTVTGELFF.

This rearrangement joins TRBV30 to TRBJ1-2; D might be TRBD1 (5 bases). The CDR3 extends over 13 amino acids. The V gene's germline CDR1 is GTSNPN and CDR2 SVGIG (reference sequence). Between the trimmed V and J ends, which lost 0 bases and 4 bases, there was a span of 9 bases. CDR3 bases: TGTGCCTGGAGTGTACGAGGGGTCTATGGCTACACCTTC. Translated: CAWSVRGVYGYTF.

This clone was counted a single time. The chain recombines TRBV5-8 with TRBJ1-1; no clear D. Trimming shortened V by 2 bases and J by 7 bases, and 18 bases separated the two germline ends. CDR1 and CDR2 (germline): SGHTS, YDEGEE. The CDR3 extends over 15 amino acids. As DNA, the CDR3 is TGTGCCAGCAGCTTCGGTACCTTGTTGACATTTGAAGCTTTCTTT. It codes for CASSFGTLLTFEAFF.

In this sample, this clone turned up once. CDR3 amino acids: CASSARSGRAMRDTQYF. CDR3 DNA sequence: TGTGCCAGCAGCGCTCGTAGCGGGAGGGCCATGAGAGATACGCAGTATTTT. This chain connects TRBV9 to TRBJ2-3; 11 bases align to TRBD2. Germline V gene data show CDR1 as SGDLS and CDR2 as YYNGEE. This CDR3 region has 17 residues. With V trimmed by 3 bases and J by 5 bases, 11 bases remained unmatched. The entire variable domain, with the rest obtained from reference TRBV9 and TRBJ2-3, is as follows: DSGVTQTPKHLITATGQRVTLRCSPRSGDLSVYWYQQSLDQGLQFLIQYYNGEERAKGNILERFSAQQFPDLHSELNLSSLELGDSALYFCASSARSGRAMRDTQYFGPGTRLTVL.

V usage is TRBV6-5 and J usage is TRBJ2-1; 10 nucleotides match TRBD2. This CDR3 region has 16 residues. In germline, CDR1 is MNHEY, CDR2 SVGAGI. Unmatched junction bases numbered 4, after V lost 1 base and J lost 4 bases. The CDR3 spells CASSYYGTSVYNEQFF. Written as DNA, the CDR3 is TGTGCCAGCAGTTACTATGGGACTAGCGTATACAATGAGCAGTTCTTC.

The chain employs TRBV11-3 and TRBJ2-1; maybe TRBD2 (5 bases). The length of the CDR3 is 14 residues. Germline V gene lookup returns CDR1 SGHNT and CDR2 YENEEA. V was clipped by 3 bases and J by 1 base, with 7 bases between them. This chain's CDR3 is CASSLGGSYNEQFF. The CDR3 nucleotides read TGTGCCAGCAGCTTGGGCGGGTCCTACAATGAGCAGTTCTTC.

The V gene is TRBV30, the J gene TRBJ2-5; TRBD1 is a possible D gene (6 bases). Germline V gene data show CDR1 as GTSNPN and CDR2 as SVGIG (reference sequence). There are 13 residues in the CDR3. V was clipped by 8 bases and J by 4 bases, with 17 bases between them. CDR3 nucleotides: TGTGCCGGAGCAGGGGTAGGGGGAGAGACCCAGTACTTC. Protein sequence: CAGAGVGGETQYF.

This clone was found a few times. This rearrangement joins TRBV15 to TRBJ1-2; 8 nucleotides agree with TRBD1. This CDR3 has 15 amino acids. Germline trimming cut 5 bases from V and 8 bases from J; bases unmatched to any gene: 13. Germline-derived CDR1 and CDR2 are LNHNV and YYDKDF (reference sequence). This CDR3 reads CATSPDGQGARGYTF. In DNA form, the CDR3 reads TGTGCCACCAGCCCCGATGGGCAGGGGGCGCGGGGCTACACCTTC.